These T cell receptor beta chains were read from a single sample in a study of blood T cell repertoires in COVID-19. Method: immunoSEQ multiplex PCR; TCRdb's copy keeps in-frame clones and lacks some. The table records roughly 59,000 clones, almost 80% of them present only once. Material: peripheral blood. All receptors derive from a man aged 80 or over with acute or convalescent COVID-19. Both conserved end residues are part of each CDR3. The D gene is left open where the match is weak. Some rows have no size entry. The others give once, few or many, or a class for an expanded clone.

v_call: TRBV6-5; clone_size: .; d_call: TRBD1; j_call: TRBJ2-7; cdr3_aa: CASSSTPLTGGYEQYF; cdr3_nt: TGTGCCAGCAGTTCCACTCCCCTGACAGGGGGGTACGAGCAGTACTTC
v_call: TRBV6-1; clone_size: .; d_call: TRBD1; j_call: TRBJ1-2; cdr3_aa: CASSDGTGGSNYGYTF; cdr3_nt: TGTGCCAGCAGTGATGGGACAGGGGGTTCTAACTATGGCTACACCTTC
v_call: TRBV5-8; clone_size: few; d_call: .; j_call: TRBJ2-7; cdr3_aa: CASSLGADSYEQYF; cdr3_nt: TGTGCCAGCAGCTTAGGCGCGGACTCCTACGAGCAGTACTTC
v_call: TRBV4-2; clone_size: .; d_call: .; j_call: TRBJ1-5; cdr3_aa: CASSQGLQGPQHF; cdr3_nt: TGTGCCAGCAGCCAAGGGCTTCAGGGGCCCCAGCATTTT
v_call: TRBV4-2; clone_size: .; d_call: TRBD1; j_call: TRBJ1-3; cdr3_aa: CASSLTQGADTIYF; cdr3_nt: TGTGCCAGCAGCCTCACGCAGGGGGCAGACACCATATATTTT
v_call: TRBV29-1; clone_size: .; d_call: .; j_call: TRBJ2-3; cdr3_aa: CSVVATKDTQYF; cdr3_nt: TGCAGCGTTGTGGCAACCAAAGATACGCAGTATTTT
v_call: TRBV5-1; clone_size: .; d_call: TRBD1; j_call: TRBJ2-7; cdr3_aa: CASSLGTGVSSYEQYF; cdr3_nt: TGCGCCAGCAGCCTTGGGACAGGCGTTAGCTCCTACGAGCAGTACTTC
v_call: TRBV7-2; clone_size: .; d_call: TRBD2; j_call: TRBJ2-7; cdr3_aa: CASRRLAVEEQYF; cdr3_nt: TGTGCCAGCAGAAGACTAGCGGTCGAAGAGCAGTACTTC
v_call: TRBV3-1/TRBV3-2; clone_size: many; d_call: .; j_call: TRBJ2-2; cdr3_aa: CASSQGRFRGWTGELFF; cdr3_nt: TGTGCCAGCAGCCAAGGAAGATTCAGGGGATGGACCGGGGAGCTGTTTTTT
v_call: TRBV5-1; clone_size: few; d_call: .; j_call: TRBJ1-5; cdr3_aa: CASSLGGPNQPQHF; cdr3_nt: TGCGCCAGCAGCTTGGGAGGTCCCAATCAGCCCCAGCATTTT
v_call: TRBV5-4; clone_size: .; d_call: .; j_call: TRBJ1-3; cdr3_aa: CASSFDGVVGNTIYF; cdr3_nt: TGTGCCAGCAGCTTTGACGGGGTAGTCGGAAACACCATATATTTT
v_call: TRBV4-2; clone_size: few; d_call: TRBD1; j_call: TRBJ1-2; cdr3_aa: CASSQDGQVFGYTF; cdr3_nt: TGTGCCAGCAGCCAAGACGGACAGGTTTTCGGCTACACCTTC
v_call: TRBV2; clone_size: .; d_call: .; j_call: TRBJ2-5; cdr3_aa: CASSVIARRSETQYF; cdr3_nt: TGTGCCAGCAGTGTAATAGCGCGCAGGAGTGAGACCCAGTACTTC
v_call: TRBV19; clone_size: .; d_call: TRBD1; j_call: TRBJ1-2; cdr3_aa: CASSTGQGLLSYGYTF; cdr3_nt: TGTGCCAGTAGTACGGGACAGGGCCTATTATCCTATGGCTACACCTTC
v_call: TRBV3-1/TRBV3-2; clone_size: .; d_call: .; j_call: TRBJ1-2; cdr3_aa: CASSQDPGGYTF; cdr3_nt: TGTGCCAGCAGCCAAGATCCGGGTGGCTACACCTTC
v_call: TRBV2; clone_size: .; d_call: TRBD1; j_call: TRBJ1-2; cdr3_aa: CASRTQGYGYTF; cdr3_nt: TGTGCCAGCAGAACACAGGGGTATGGCTACACCTTC
v_call: TRBV5-8; clone_size: .; d_call: .; j_call: TRBJ1-1; cdr3_aa: CASSLVRATEAFF; cdr3_nt: TGTGCCAGCAGCTTGGTGCGGGCCACTGAAGCTTTCTTT
v_call: TRBV19; clone_size: .; d_call: .; j_call: TRBJ1-2; cdr3_aa: CASSISIDYGYTF; cdr3_nt: TGTGCCAGTAGTATAAGCATTGACTATGGCTACACCTTC
v_call: TRBV7-8; clone_size: .; d_call: TRBD1; j_call: TRBJ1-6; cdr3_aa: CASSSEGGQGWSPLHF; cdr3_nt: TGTGCCAGCAGCTCAGAAGGGGGACAGGGGTGGTCACCCCTCCACTTT
v_call: TRBV10-3; clone_size: .; d_call: .; j_call: TRBJ1-4; cdr3_aa: CAISESGQEKLFF; cdr3_nt: TGTGCCATCAGTGAGTCGGGACAAGAGAAACTGTTTTTT
v_call: TRBV5-1; clone_size: .; d_call: .; j_call: TRBJ1-1; cdr3_aa: CASSQGLHTEAFF; cdr3_nt: TGCGCCAGCAGCCAGGGGCTTCACACTGAAGCTTTCTTT
v_call: TRBV6-5; clone_size: once; d_call: TRBD1; j_call: TRBJ2-5; cdr3_aa: CASSQPDRGETQYF; cdr3_nt: TGTGCCAGCAGTCAGCCGGACAGGGGAGAGACCCAGTACTTC
v_call: TRBV27; clone_size: .; d_call: TRBD2; j_call: TRBJ2-7; cdr3_aa: CASSRPAGAGSEQYF; cdr3_nt: TGTGCCAGCAGTCGCCCAGCGGGAGCCGGGAGCGAGCAGTACTTC
v_call: TRBV2; clone_size: .; d_call: TRBD1; j_call: TRBJ1-2; cdr3_aa: CASRWRQGVNYGYTF; cdr3_nt: TGTGCCAGCAGATGGAGACAGGGGGTTAACTATGGCTACACCTTC
v_call: TRBV11-3; clone_size: .; d_call: TRBD1; j_call: TRBJ1-1; cdr3_aa: CASSLAPGQSQAFF; cdr3_nt: TGTGCCAGCAGCTTGGCCCCGGGACAGAGTCAAGCTTTCTTT
v_call: TRBV5-1; clone_size: .; d_call: .; j_call: TRBJ2-2; cdr3_aa: CRGHLNTGELFF; cdr3_nt: TGCCGGGGACATCTGAACACCGGGGAGCTGTTTTTT